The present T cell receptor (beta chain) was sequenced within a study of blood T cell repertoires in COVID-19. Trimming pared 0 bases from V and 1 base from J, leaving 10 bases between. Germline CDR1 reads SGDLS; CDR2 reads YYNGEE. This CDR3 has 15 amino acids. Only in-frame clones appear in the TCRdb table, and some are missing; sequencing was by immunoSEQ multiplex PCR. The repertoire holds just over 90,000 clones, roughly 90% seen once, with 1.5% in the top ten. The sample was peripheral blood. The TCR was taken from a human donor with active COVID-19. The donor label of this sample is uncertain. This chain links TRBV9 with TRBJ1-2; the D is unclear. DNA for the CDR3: TGTGCCAGCAGCGTAGGATCGGGGATTAACTATGGCTACACCTTC. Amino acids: CASSVGSGINYGYTF.